The 18 T cell receptor beta chains presented below share a single source sample, sequenced in a study of cytomegalovirus exposure and HLA in healthy donors. The primer mix had 60 Vbeta and 13 Jbeta primers. Some clones are missing from TCRdb's copy, which holds only in-frame ones; the method was immunoSEQ multiplex PCR. The sample comprises 150,000 or so clones, around 70% of which are singletons, and roughly 2% rests with the top ten. What was sequenced was PBMCs. The receptors come from a man aged 25 to 45 in good health and CMV-seronegative.

In the case of this clone: The sample has other DNA sequences that encode this CDR3 too. The chain employs TRBV2 and TRBJ2-7; 7 nucleotides line up with TRBD1. Germline CDR1 and CDR2: SNHLY and FYNNEI. The CDR3 totals 16 residues. Trimming removed 5 bases from V and 4 bases from J; junction bases left unmatched: 14. CDR3 sequence (DNA): TGTGCCAGCAGTCAACGGCCCGGGACAGAGCCGTACGAGCAGTACTTC. It yields the protein CASSQRPGTEPYEQYF.

The rearrangement links TRBV6-5 to TRBJ2-7; TRBD2 agrees at 8 bases. Germline-derived CDR1 and CDR2 are MNHEY and SVGAGI. The CDR3 loop spans 14 amino acids. V lost 5 bases, J lost 6 bases, and 9 bases stayed unmatched. This chain's CDR3 is CASSTINSGGEQYF. CDR3 DNA sequence: TGTGCCAGCAGTACCATTAACAGCGGGGGCGAGCAGTACTTC.

J is TRBJ2-2 and V is TRBV30; no definite D call. The V and J ends lost 1 base and 4 bases respectively, with 7 bases between them. Germline-derived CDR1 and CDR2 are GTSNPN and SVGIG (reference sequence). The CDR3 consists of 13 residues. The CDR3: CAWSEAITGELFF. CDR3 nucleotide sequence: TGTGCCTGGAGTGAAGCTATCACCGGGGAGCTGTTTTTT.

This clone was counted once. The chain recombines TRBV7-8 with TRBJ2-2; 14 bases map to TRBD2. CDR3 size: 16 residues. V lost 5 bases to trimming and J lost 4 bases; unmatched junction nucleotides: 3. Germline loops: CDR1 SGHVS, CDR2 FQNEAQ. The CDR3 region is CASSGTSGGPTGELFF. As DNA, the CDR3 is TGTGCCAGCAGCGGGACTAGCGGGGGACCCACCGGGGAGCTGTTTTTT.

For this clone: This same CDR3 is encoded by further DNA sequences in the sample. This chain uses TRBV29-1 with TRBJ1-1, with unresolved D. Trimming removed 5 bases from V and 1 base from J, with 8 bases in between. The CDR3 has 12 amino acids. The germline CDR1 and CDR2 sequences are SQVTM and ANQGSEA. CDR3 in DNA: TGCAGCGTTCTCGGCGGGAACACTGAAGCTTTCTTT. Translated: CSVLGGNTEAFF. The variable domain in full, completed from reference TRBV29-1 and TRBJ1-1, reads SAVISQKPSRDICQRGTSLTIQCQVDSQVTMMFWYRQQPGQSLTLIATANQGSEATYESGFVIDKFPISRPNLTFSTLTVSNMSPEDSSIYLCSVLGGNTEAFFGQGTRLTVV.

This chain connects TRBV30 to TRBJ1-1; tentatively, D is TRBD1 (5 bases). The CDR3 is made up of 14 amino acids. CDR1 and CDR2 from the germline V gene are GTSNPN and SVGIG (reference sequence). V was trimmed by 0 bases and J by 2 bases, leaving 10 bases between them. The CDR3 DNA follows: TGTGCCTGGAGTGTACAGGCGGGAAACACTGAAGCTTTCTTT. It codes for CAWSVQAGNTEAFF.

The chain combines TRBV5-4 with TRBJ2-7; TRBD1 matches at 11 bases. CDR3 size: 15 residues. With V trimmed by 3 bases and J by 7 bases, 9 bases remained unmatched. Per the germline V gene, CDR1 is SGHNT and CDR2 is YYREEE (reference sequence). CDR3 bases: TGTGCCAGCAGCTATGGGGACAGGGGGAGGAGGGAGCAGTACTTC. This sequence encodes CASSYGDRGRREQYF.

This clone was seen a handful of times. In DNA form, the CDR3 reads TGCGCCAGCAGCTTGGCCGGGAGAGAGCAGTTCTTC. Amino acids: CASSLAGREQFF. V gene TRBV5-1 combines with J gene TRBJ2-1; a possible D gene is TRBD2 (6 bases). The CDR3 is 12 amino acids. Trimming stripped 0 bases from V and 10 bases from J, with 8 bases between. CDR1 and CDR2 (germline): SGHRS, YFSETQ.

This clone appeared a single time. This chain uses TRBV4-2 with TRBJ1-5, with D possibly TRBD1 on 6 matching bases. CDR3 size: 17 residues. Deletions cut 0 bases from V and 5 bases from J, with 17 bases between. Germline CDR1 LGHNA, CDR2 YNFKEQ. The CDR3 protein is CASSQDVWDNPDQPQHF. DNA of the CDR3: TGTGCCAGCAGCCAAGATGTGTGGGACAATCCCGATCAGCCCCAGCATTTT.

The rearrangement uses TRBV6-1 and TRBJ2-7, with 7 bases matching TRBD1. The V segment lost 2 bases and the J segment 6 bases; nucleotides outside the gene matches: 16. The germline V gene has CDR1 MNHNS and CDR2 SASEGT. This CDR3 region has 17 residues. The CDR3 DNA reads as TGTGCCAGCAGTGAAAGGGGACAGCACAAGCGAGGAGGCGAGCAGTACTTC. The encoded protein is CASSERGQHKRGGEQYF.

Only one count was recorded for this clone. The chain combines TRBV28 with TRBJ1-5; a weak D match, TRBD1 (6 bases). V lost 3 bases and J 7 bases, leaving 7 bases between the germline ends. The CDR3 is 12 residues long. Germline lookup yields CDR1 MDHEN and CDR2 SYDVKM. The DNA for the CDR3 is TGTGCCAGCAGTTTCACAGGGCAGCCCCAGCATTTT. It encodes CASSFTGQPQHF.

V is TRBV28 and J is TRBJ2-7, with D perhaps TRBD1 (6 bases). The CDR3 is 16 residues long. Germline CDR1 reads MDHEN; CDR2 reads SYDVKM. The V and J ends lost 2 bases and 0 bases respectively, with 14 bases between them. The CDR3 sequence is CASSLTDRINSYEQYF. The CDR3 DNA sequence: TGTGCCAGCAGTTTAACTGACAGGATTAACTCCTACGAGCAGTACTTC.

The chain employs TRBV29-1 and TRBJ2-3; 9 bases are shared with TRBD1. V was clipped by 4 bases and J by 5 bases; unmatched bases: 4. Germline loops: CDR1 SQVTM, CDR2 ANQGSEA. The CDR3 is 13 amino acids. The CDR3 nucleotides read TGCAGCGTTGCGGGACAGGGCGTAGATACGCAGTATTTT. Translated: CSVAGQGVDTQYF.

The chain has TRBV2 and TRBJ2-7; 9 nucleotides agree with TRBD1. The CDR3 runs to 14 residues. Germline V gives CDR1 SNHLY, CDR2 FYNNEI. With 0 bases clipped from V and 6 bases from J, the junction kept 3 bases outside the gene matches. The CDR3 protein is CASSEAPTGGEQYF. The CDR3 DNA sequence: TGTGCCAGCAGTGAAGCGCCGACAGGGGGCGAGCAGTACTTC.

The chain links TRBV29-1 to TRBJ1-5, with a tentative D call TRBD1 (6 bases). Per germline, CDR1 SQVTM and CDR2 ANQGSEA. The CDR3 has 13 residues. The germline V and J ends were trimmed by 3 bases and 2 bases, with 8 bases remaining between them. This chain's CDR3 is CSVEAGGNQPQHF. CDR3 nucleotides: TGCAGCGTTGAGGCAGGGGGCAATCAGCCCCAGCATTTT.

A word on this clone: The junction shows a germline mismatch at one end, possibly a read error. The rearrangement joins TRBV29-1 to TRBJ1-1; a possible D gene is TRBD1 (5 bases). Per the germline V gene, CDR1 is SQVTM and CDR2 is ANQGSEA. The CDR3 is 14 residues long. The CDR3 reads CSVEGRGKNPEAFF. CDR3 DNA sequence: TGCAGCGTTGAAGGTCGGGGGAAGAACCCTGAAGCTTTCTTT.

The chain uses TRBV29-1 and TRBJ2-7; the D gene is possibly TRBD1 (6 bases). There are 13 residues in the CDR3. CDR1 and CDR2 from the germline V gene are SQVTM and ANQGSEA. Deletions cut 7 bases from V and 2 bases from J, with 15 bases between. CDR3 in amino acids: CSGTSGVPYEQYF. CDR3 nucleotide sequence: TGCAGCGGTACGTCAGGGGTTCCCTACGAGCAGTACTTC.

This chain links TRBV29-1 with TRBJ1-1; D is undetermined. CDR3 length: 12 residues. Trimming took off 5 bases at V and 3 bases at J, with 10 bases between the two ends. Germline V gene lookup returns CDR1 SQVTM and CDR2 ANQGSEA. This chain's CDR3 is CSVTTWDTEAFF. Here the CDR3 DNA reads TGCAGCGTTACGACTTGGGACACTGAAGCTTTCTTT.